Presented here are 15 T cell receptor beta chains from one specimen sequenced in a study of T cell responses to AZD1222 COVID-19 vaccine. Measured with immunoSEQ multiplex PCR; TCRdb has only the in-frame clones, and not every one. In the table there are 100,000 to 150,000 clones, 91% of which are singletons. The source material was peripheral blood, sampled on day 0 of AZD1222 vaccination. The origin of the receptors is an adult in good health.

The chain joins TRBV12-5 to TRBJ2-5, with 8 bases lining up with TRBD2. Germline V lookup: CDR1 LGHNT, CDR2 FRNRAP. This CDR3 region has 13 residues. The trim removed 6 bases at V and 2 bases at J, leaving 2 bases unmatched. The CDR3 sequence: CASGASGQETQYF. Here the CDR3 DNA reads TGTGCTAGTGGCGCTAGCGGGCAAGAGACCCAGTACTTC. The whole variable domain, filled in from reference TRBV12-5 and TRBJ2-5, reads DARVTQTPRHKVTEMGQEVTMRCQPILGHNTVFWYRQTMMQGLELLAYFRNRAPLDDSGMPKDRFSAEMPDATLATLKIQPSEPRDSAVYFCASGASGQETQYFGPGTRLLVL.

CDR3 amino acids: CASSLRRQLETQYF. CDR3 bases: TGTGCCAGCAGTCTTCGCAGGCAGTTGGAGACCCAGTACTTC. The chain is built from TRBV11-1 and TRBJ2-5; D remains unclear. The CDR3 is 14 residues long. CDR1 SGHAT and CDR2 FQDESV come from the germline V gene (reference sequence). Trimming cost V 6 bases and J 5 bases, with 16 bases left between them.

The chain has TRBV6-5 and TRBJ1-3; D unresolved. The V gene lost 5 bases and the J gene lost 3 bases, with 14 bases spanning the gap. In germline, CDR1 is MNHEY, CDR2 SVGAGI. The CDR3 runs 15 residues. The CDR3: CASSPQRGYGNTIYF. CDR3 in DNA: TGTGCCAGCAGTCCGCAGCGGGGTTATGGAAACACCATATATTTT.

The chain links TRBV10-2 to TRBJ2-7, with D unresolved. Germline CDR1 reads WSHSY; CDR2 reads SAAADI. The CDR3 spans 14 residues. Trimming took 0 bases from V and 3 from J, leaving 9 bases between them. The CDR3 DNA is TGCGCCAGCAGTGAGTCGCTACACGGCTACGAGCAGTACTTC. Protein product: CASSESLHGYEQYF.

CDR3 sequence reads: CASSEEGRLLGYTF. DNA for the CDR3: TGTGCCAGCAGTGAAGAAGGCAGACTACTGGGCTACACCTTC. The V call is TRBV2, the J call TRBJ1-2; D is unclear. The ends were cut back, 1 base at V and 8 bases at J, with 14 bases in the middle. The CDR3 is 14 amino acids. Germline CDR1 reads SNHLY; CDR2 reads FYNNEI.

As DNA, the CDR3 is TGTGCCAGCAGCTGGGACAGGTCAAGCAAGCTGGAGTTCTTC. Its translation: CASSWDRSSKLEFF. V and J are TRBV7-9 and TRBJ2-1; 8 bases agree with TRBD1. The CDR3 runs 14 residues. After removal of 4 bases from V and 14 bases from J, the junction contained 13 bases not matched to a gene. Germline V lookup: CDR1 SEHNR, CDR2 FQNEAQ (reference sequence). Full variable domain (remainder filled in from reference TRBV7-9 and TRBJ2-1): DTGVSQNPRHKITKRGQNVTFRCDPISEHNRLYWYRQTLGQGPEFLTYFQNEAQLEKSRLLSDRFSAERPKGSFSTLEIQRTEQGDSAMYLCASSWDRSSKLEFFGPGTRLTVL.

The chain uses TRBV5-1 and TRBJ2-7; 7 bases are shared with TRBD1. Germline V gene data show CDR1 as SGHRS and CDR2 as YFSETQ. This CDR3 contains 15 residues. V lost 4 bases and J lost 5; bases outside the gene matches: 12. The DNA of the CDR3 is TGCGCCAGCAGCCCTTATGACAGGGATGCCAACGAGCAGTACTTC. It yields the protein CASSPYDRDANEQYF.

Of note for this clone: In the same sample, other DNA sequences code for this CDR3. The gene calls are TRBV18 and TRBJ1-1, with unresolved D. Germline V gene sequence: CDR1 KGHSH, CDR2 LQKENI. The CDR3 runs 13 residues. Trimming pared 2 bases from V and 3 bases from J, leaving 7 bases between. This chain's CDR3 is CASSPGRDTEAFF. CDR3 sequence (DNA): TGTGCCAGCTCACCAGGAAGGGACACTGAAGCTTTCTTT.

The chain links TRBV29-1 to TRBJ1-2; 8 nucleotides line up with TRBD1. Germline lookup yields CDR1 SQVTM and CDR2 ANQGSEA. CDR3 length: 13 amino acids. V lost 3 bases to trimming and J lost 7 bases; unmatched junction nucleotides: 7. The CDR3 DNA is TGCAGCGTTGATGACAGGGGATTTTTTGGCTACACCTTC. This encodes CSVDDRGFFGYTF.

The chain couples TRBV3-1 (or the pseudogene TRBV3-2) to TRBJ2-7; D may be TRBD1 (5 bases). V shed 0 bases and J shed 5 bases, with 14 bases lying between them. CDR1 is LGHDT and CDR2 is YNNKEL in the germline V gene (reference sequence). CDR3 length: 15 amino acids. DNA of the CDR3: TGTGCCAGCAGCCAAGATCGGCTAGAAGGGGACGAGCAGTACTTC. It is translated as CASSQDRLEGDEQYF.

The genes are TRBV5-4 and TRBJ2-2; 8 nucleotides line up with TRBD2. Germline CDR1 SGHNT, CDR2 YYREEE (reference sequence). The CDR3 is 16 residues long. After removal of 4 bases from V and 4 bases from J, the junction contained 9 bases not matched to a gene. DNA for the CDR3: TGTGCCAGCAGCCGCGGAGCGGGAGTCGGCACCGGGGAGCTGTTTTTT. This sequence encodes CASSRGAGVGTGELFF. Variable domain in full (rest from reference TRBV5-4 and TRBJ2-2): ETGVTQSPTHLIKTRGQQVTLRCSSQSGHNTVSWYQQALGQGPQFIFQYYREEENGRGNFPPRFSGLQFPNYSSELNVNALELDDSALYLCASSRGAGVGTGELFFGEGSRLTVL.

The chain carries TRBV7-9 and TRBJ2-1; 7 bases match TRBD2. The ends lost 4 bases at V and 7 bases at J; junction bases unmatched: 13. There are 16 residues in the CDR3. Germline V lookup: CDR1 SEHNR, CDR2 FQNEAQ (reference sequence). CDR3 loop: CASSSASGPGRNEQFF. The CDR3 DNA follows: TGTGCCAGCAGCTCTGCTAGCGGACCAGGGAGGAATGAGCAGTTCTTC.

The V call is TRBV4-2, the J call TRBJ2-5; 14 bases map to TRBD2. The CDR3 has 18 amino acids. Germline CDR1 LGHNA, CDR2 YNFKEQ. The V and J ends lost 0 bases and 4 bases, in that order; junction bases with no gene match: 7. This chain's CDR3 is CASSQDGGLAGVPETQYF. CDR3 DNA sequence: TGTGCCAGCAGCCAAGATGGGGGACTAGCGGGAGTCCCAGAGACCCAGTACTTC.

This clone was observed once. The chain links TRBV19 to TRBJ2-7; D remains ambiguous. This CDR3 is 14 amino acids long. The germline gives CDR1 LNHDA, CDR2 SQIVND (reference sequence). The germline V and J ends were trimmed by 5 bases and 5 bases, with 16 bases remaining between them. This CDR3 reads CASSRNGRADEQYF. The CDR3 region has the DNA TGTGCCAGTAGTCGAAACGGACGAGCAGACGAGCAGTACTTC.

The CDR3 nucleotides read TGTGCCACGGAAGGCGGAACTAGCACAGATACGCAGTATTTT. Translated, it gives CATEGGTSTDTQYF. The genes are TRBV6-5 and TRBJ2-3; D is unresolved. V was shortened by 10 bases and J by 0 bases, with 14 bases between the two germline ends. Looked up from germline, CDR1 is MNHEY and CDR2 is SVGAGI. This CDR3 spans 14 amino acids.